This record concerns one T cell receptor (beta chain) sequence. Antigen specificity is unknown. This sample was included in a study of T cell responses to AZD1222 COVID-19 vaccine. Study results and caveats: Repertoires were collected only later (after the peak T cell response had occurred). Across spike, vaccine-associated CD4 TCRs were found, dominant at 160-218 and 743-854.

Only in-frame clones appear in the TCRdb table, and some are missing; sequencing was by immunoSEQ multiplex PCR. The sample contains about 97,000 clones, 75% to 90% of which appear only once. This sample comprised peripheral blood, obtained on day 0 of AZD1222 vaccination. This receptor was identified in an adult in good health.

CDR3 in DNA: TGTGCCACCGTTGTTCGACAGGGAGCACTTTACGAGCAGTACTTC. Translating gives CATVVRQGALYEQYF. V gene TRBV28 combines with J gene TRBJ2-7; 7 nucleotides match TRBD1. CDR1 and CDR2 (germline): MDHEN, SYDVKM. Trimming cost V 10 bases and J 4 bases; bases outside gene matches: 16. The CDR3 runs to 15 residues.